In its sample, the clone carrying this T cell receptor (beta chain) was seen many times. Its antigen is not known. This sample was included in a study of T cells in Graves' hyperthyroidism and ophthalmopathy. General study results and limits: For ophthalmopathy, model prediction preceded onset by a median 6.5 months. Ophthalmopathy was distinguished from stable hyperthyroidism by 13 V-J signatures. Most clonotypes expanded in the thyroid (above 0.001) were also present in blood.

It was RNA transcripts that yielded the amplified TCR beta CDR3 regions. A set of HTBI primers served as the primers for a first-round RT-PCR of the TCR CDR3. TCRdb redid the calling of the multiplex PCR reads with MiXCR, one entry per CDR3 protein. The sample shows over 450,000 distinct CDR3 sequences, roughly 18% of them seen only once. V was trimmed by 6 bases and J by 5 bases, leaving 11 bases between them. From germline, CDR1 is MNHNS and CDR2 SASEGT. This CDR3 spans 13 amino acids. The sequenced sample was blood. This TCR came from a woman between 18 and 30 years old with Graves' ophthalmopathy. This chain joins TRBV6-1 and TRBJ1-5; D is possibly TRBD1 (6 bases). Here the CDR3 DNA reads TGTGCCAGCAGGCAACAGGGAGATCAGCCCCAGCATTTT. Protein: CASRQQGDQPQHF.